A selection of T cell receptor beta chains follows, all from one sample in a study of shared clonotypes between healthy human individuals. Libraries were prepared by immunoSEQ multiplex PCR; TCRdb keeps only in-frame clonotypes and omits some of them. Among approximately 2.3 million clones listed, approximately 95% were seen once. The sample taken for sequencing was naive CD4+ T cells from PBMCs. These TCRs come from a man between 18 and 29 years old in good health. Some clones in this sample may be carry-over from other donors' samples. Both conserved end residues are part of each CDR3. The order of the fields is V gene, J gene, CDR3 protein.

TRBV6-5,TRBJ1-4,CASSPFGARREKLFF
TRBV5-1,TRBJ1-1,CASSLILDAEAFF
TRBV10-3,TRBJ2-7,CAIRGTTYEQYF
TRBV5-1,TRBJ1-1,CASSGGSENTEAFF
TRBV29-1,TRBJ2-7,CSAGLAGAEQYF
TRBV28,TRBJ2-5,CASSLGQVGTQYF
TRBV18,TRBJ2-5,CASSRQGQETQYF
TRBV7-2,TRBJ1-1,CASSLRSIRGANTEAFF
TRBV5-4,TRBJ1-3,CASSAGGGTGNTIYF
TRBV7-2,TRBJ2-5,CASSLQSGVQETQYF
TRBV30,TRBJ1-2,CAWSPDGLYGYTF
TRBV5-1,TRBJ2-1,CASSLVADYNEQFF
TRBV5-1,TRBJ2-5,CASSQPGLAGQETQYF
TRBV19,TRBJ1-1,CASRLDSENTEAFF
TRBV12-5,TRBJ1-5,CASGLEDGQPQHF
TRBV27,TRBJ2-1,CASSLVGPAGNEQFF
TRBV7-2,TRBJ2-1,CASSLGTAYNEQFF
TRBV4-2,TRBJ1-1,CASSQVGSTGSGTEAFF
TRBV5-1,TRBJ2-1,CASSLLVDNEQFF
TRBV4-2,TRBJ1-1,CASSQVTENTEAFF
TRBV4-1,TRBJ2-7,CASSQVNGRGRHYEQYF
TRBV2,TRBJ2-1,CASGPHASGRGNEQFF
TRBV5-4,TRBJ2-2,CASSQTANTGELFF
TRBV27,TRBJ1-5,CASSLHGGVIPQHF
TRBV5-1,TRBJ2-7,CASSLGPGQGDEQYF
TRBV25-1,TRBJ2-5,CASSARGIRETQYF
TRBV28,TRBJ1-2,CASSLAGGNFYGYTF
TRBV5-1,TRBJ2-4,CASTSTQGNIQYF
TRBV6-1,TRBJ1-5,CASRRGQGAQPQHF
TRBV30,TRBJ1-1,CASERTGTEAFF
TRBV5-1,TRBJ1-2,CASSFLTGVGNGYTF
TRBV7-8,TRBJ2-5,CACRLADQGEQYF
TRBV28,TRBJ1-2,CASSLIDSNYGYTF
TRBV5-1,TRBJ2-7,CASSLMENYEQYF
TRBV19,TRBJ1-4,CASSKVQEKLFF
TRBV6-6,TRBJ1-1,CASSNRGLMNTEAFF
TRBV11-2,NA,CASSFARTYLRGEQYF
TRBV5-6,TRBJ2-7,CASSLLTSGSYEQYF
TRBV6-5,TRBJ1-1,CASSYDIRGENTEAFF
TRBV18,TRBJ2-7,CASSLSAGPYEQYF
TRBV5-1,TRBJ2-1,CASSTLSGLAGGNNEQFF
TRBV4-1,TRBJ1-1,CASSQVGQRAFF
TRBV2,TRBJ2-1,CASSYPGTVSYNEQFF
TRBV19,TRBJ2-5,CASSLGLTLYQETQYF
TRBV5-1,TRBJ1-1,CASRSQAEAFF
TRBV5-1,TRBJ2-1,CASSAPQLVHEQFF
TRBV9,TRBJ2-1,CASSRMGGTRPNNEQFF
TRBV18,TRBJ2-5,CASSPQVPGRAGETQYF
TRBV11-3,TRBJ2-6,CASSEGRAGANVLTF
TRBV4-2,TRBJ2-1,CASSHTGTPENEQFF
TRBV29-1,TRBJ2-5,CSVARDRGQETQYF
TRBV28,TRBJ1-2,CASSAGPAGVLNYGYTF